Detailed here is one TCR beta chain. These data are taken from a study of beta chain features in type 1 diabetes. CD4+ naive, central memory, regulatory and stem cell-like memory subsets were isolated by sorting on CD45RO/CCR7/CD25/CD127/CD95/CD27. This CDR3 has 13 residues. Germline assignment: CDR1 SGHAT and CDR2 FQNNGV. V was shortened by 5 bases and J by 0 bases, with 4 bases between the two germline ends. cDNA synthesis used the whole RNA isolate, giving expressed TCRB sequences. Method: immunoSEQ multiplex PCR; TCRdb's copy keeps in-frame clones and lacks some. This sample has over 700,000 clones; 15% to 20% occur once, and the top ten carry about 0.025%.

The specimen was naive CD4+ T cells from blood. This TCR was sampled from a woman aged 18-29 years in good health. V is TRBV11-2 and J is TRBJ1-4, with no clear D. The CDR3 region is CASSRATNEKLFF. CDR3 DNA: TGTGCCAGCAGCCGGGCAACTAATGAAAAACTGTTTTTT. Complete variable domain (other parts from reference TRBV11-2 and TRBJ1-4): EAGVAQSPRYKIIEKRQSVAFWCNPISGHATLYWYQQILGQGPKLLIQFQNNGVVDDSQLPKDRFSAERLKGVDSTLKIQPAKLEDSAVYLCASSRATNEKLFFGSGTQLSVL.